This T cell receptor beta chain was identified in a study of PD-1 blockade in mismatch repair-deficient tumors. Study-wide context: Patients had roughly twelve mismatch repair-deficient cancer types, all previously treated and progressing.

Overall study findings and caveats: Tumor-resident clones, often undetectable pretreatment in blood, expanded then contracted after pembrolizumab.

V lost 1 base to trimming and J lost 1 base, with 8 bases between them. Germline assignment: CDR1 SGDLS and CDR2 YYNGEE. The CDR3 length is 15 residues. Method: immunoSEQ multiplex PCR; TCRdb's copy keeps in-frame clones and lacks some. The repertoire holds some 84,000 clones, with more than 65% as singletons. With respect to this clone: Its antigen remains unidentified.

PCR or immunohistochemistry showed mismatch repair deficiency in every enrolled patient. The chain carries TRBV9 and TRBJ1-4; TRBD1 is a possible D gene (6 bases). This specimen was peripheral blood, taken 12 weeks after starting pembrolizumab. The clonotype was recovered from an adult with mismatch repair-deficient cancer. CDR3 bases: TGTGCCAGCAGCGTATCCAGGGGAACTAATGAAAAACTGTTTTTT. This encodes CASSVSRGTNEKLFF.